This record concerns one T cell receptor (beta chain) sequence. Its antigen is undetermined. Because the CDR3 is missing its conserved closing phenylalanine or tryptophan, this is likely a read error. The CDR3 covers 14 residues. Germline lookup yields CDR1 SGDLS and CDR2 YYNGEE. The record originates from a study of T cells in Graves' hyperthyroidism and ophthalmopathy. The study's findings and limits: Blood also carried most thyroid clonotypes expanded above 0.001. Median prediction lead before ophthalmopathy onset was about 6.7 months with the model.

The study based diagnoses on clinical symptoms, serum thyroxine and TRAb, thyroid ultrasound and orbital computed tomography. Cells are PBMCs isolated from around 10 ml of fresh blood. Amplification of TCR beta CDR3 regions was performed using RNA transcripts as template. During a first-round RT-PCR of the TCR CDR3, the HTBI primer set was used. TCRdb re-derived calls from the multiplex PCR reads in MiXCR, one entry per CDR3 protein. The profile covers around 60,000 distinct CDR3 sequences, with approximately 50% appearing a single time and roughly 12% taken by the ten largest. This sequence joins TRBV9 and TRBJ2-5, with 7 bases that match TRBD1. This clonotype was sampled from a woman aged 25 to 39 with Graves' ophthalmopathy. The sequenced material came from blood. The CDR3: CASSPRGGGEIQYI. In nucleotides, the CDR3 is TGTGCCAGCAGCCCTCGAGGGGGCGGAGAGATCCAGTACATC.